This TCR beta chain is from a study of T-cell memory formation after mild COVID-19. Whole-study results and caveats: For second-wave clones that peaked at day 37, SARS-CoV-2 specificity went unverified. The study found balanced CD4/CD8 in clones contracting day 15 to 85 and a CD4+ lean in later expanders.

Trimming shortened V by 11 bases and J by 0 bases, and 17 bases separated the two germline ends. Germline CDR1 and CDR2: MDHEN and SYDVKM. This CDR3 has 15 residues. Via MiXCR, TCRdb re-called the 5' RACE reads, giving one row per CDR3 protein. Among hundreds of thousands of distinct CDR3 sequences listed, about a sixth were seen once. This clonotype was seen ten or more times. Its cognate antigen is unknown. The chain joins TRBV28 to TRBJ2-1, with D perhaps given as TRBD1 or TRBD2 (6 bases each). The sequence was collected from a man between 18 and 29 years old who had mild COVID-19 (a few samples of this study predate the infection). Cell type and time point are not known. Sequenced material: PBMCs or a T cell subset sorted from them (not recorded which). CDR3 loop: CALLASGASYNEQFF. DNA of the CDR3: TGTGCCCTGCTGGCGTCGGGGGCCTCCTACAATGAGCAGTTCTTC.